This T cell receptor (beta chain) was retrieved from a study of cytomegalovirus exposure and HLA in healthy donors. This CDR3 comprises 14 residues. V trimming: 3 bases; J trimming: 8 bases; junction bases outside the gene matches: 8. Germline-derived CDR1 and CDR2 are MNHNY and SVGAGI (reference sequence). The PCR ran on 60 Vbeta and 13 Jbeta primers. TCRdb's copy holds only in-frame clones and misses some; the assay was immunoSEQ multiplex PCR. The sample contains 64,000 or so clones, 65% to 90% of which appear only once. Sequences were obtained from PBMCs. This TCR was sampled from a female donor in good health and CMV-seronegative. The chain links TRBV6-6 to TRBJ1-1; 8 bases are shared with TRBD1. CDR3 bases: TGTGCCAGCAGTTATCAGACAGGGGACCCCGAAGCTTTCTTT. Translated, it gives CASSYQTGDPEAFF.